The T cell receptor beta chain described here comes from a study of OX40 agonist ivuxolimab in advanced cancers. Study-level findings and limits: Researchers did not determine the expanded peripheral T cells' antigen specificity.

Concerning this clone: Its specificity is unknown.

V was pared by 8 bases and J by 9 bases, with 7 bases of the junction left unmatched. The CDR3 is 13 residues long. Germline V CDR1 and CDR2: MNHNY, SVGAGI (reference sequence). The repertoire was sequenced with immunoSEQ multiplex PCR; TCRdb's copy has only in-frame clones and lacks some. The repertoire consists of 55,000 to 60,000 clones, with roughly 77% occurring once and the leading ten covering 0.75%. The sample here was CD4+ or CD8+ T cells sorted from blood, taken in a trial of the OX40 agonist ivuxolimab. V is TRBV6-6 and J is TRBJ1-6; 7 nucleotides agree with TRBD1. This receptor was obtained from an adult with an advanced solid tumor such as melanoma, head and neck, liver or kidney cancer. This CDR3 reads CASAVAGGSPLHF. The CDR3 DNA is TGTGCCAGCGCCGTGGCAGGGGGTTCACCCCTCCACTTT.